Listed here are 2 T cell receptor beta chains from one sample, sequenced in a study of blood T cells in healthy people across ages. With a J-beta primer mix and a sample-barcoded 5' primer, a second PCR ran roughly 7 to 11 cycles. From the 5' RACE reads, TCRdb called clonotypes with MiXCR, one entry per CDR3 protein. The repertoire has almost 1 million distinct CDR3 sequences, roughly 47% of them found once; the top ten carry about a fifth. Sequencing was done on a sample of blood. Every receptor here comes from a woman aged 60-75 years in good health.

V gene TRBV3-1 combines with J gene TRBJ2-7, with 9 bases identical to TRBD1. This CDR3 is 15 amino acids long. V gave up 8 bases and J gave up 4 bases; unmatched junction bases: 12. The germline gives CDR1 LGHDT, CDR2 YNNKEL (reference sequence). CDR3 sequence: CASGEPGQGVYEQYF. As DNA, the CDR3 is TGTGCCAGCGGTGAACCGGGACAGGGTGTTTACGAGCAGTACTTC.

On this clonotype itself: An end of the junction does not agree with germline; a read error may underlie this. The rearrangement joins TRBV27 to TRBJ2-1; D may be TRBD1 or TRBD2 (5 bases each). The germline gives CDR1 MNHEY, CDR2 SMNVEV (reference sequence). The CDR3 covers 15 residues. This CDR3 is CASKLQASSYNEQFF. As DNA, the CDR3 is TGTGCCAGCAAATTACAGGCTAGCTCCTATAATGAGCAGTTCTTC.